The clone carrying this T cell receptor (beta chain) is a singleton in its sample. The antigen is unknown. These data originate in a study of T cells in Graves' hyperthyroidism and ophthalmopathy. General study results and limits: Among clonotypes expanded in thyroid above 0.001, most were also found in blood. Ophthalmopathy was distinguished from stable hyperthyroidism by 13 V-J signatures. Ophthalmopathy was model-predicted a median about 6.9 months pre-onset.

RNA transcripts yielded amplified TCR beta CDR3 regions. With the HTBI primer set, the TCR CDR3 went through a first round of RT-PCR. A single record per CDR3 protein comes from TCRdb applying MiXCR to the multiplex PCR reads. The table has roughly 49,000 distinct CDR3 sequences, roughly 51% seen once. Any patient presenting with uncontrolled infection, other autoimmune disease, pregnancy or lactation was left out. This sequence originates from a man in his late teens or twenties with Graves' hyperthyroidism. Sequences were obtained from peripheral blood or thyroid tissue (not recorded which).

The CDR3 DNA sequence: TGTGCCAGCAGTGGGGACAGGGGGCCGGATTCACCCCTCCACTTT. This codes for CASSGDRGPDSPLHF. The chain carries TRBV2 and TRBJ1-6; 12 nucleotides line up with TRBD1. This CDR3 comprises 15 residues. Unmatched junction bases numbered 3, after V lost 4 bases and J lost 8 bases. The germline V gene has CDR1 SNHLY and CDR2 FYNNEI.